This entry is about one T cell receptor (beta chain). This entry is derived from a study of blood T cell repertoires in COVID-19. On the study more broadly: Some COVID-19 samples were acute and others convalescent; all came from the United States, Italy and Spain.

This CDR3 spans 17 amino acids. The ends lost 7 bases at V and 4 bases at J; junction bases unmatched: 19. Germline V gene data show CDR1 as GTSNPN and CDR2 as SVGIG (reference sequence). Individuals aged roughly 18 to 90 years were recruited from 20 to 25 US areas. Participants' reported clinical history set cohort assignment. Sequencing was performed with immunoSEQ multiplex PCR; in TCRdb, only in-frame clones are kept and a portion is missing. This sample yields 150,000 or so clones, of which over 60% are seen a single time; around 2.9% belongs to the top ten. This TCR came from a woman between 45 and 65 years old who had recovered from COVID-19. The rearrangement uses TRBV30 and TRBJ1-1, with 9 bases identical to TRBD1. Input material: PBMCs or T cells enriched from blood (not recorded which). This chain's CDR3 is CAYRLWGQGEGRTEAFF. The CDR3 DNA follows: TGTGCCTACCGCCTTTGGGGACAGGGAGAAGGGCGCACTGAAGCTTTCTTT.